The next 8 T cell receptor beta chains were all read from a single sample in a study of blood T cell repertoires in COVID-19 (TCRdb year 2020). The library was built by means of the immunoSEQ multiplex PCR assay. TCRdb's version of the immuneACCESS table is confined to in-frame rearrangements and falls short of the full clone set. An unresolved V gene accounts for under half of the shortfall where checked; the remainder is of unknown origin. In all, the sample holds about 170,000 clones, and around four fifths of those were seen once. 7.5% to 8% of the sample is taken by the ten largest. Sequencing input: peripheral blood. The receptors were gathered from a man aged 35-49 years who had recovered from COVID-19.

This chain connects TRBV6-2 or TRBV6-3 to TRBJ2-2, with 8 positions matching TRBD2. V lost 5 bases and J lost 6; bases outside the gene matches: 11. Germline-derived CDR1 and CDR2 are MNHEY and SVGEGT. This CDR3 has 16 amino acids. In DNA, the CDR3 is TGTGCCAGCAGTAGAGACTCCCGGGGGGGCCCCGGGGAGCTGTTTTTT. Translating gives CASSRDSRGGPGELFF.

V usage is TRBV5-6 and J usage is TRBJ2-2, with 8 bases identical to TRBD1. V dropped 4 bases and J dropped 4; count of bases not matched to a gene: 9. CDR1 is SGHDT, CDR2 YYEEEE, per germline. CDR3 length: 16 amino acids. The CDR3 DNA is TGTGCCAGCAGCCACGGACAGGGAGTCGCCACCGGGGAGCTGTTTTTT. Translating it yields CASSHGQGVATGELFF.

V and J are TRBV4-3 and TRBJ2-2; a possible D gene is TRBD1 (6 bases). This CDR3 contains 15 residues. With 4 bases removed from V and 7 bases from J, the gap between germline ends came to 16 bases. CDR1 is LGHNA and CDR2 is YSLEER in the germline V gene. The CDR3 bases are TGCGCCAGCAGCCCAACAGGGATGGTTAGCGGGGAGCTGTTTTTT. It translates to CASSPTGMVSGELFF.

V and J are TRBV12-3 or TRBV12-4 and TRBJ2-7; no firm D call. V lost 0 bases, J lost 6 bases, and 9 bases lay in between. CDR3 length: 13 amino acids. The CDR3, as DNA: TGTGCCAGCAGTTTAGCGCGTCAGGCCGAGCAGTACTTC. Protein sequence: CASSLARQAEQYF.

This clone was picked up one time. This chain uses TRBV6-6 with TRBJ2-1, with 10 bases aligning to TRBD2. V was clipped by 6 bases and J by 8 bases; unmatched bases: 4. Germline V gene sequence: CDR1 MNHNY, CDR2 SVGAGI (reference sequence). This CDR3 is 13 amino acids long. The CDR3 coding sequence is TGTGCCAGCAGCCGGACTAGCGGCTATGAGCAGTTCTTC. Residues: CASSRTSGYEQFF.

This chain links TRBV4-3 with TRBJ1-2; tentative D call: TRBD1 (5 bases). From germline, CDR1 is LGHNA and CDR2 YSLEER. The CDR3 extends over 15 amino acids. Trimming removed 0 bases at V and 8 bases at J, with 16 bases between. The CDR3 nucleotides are TGCGCCAGCAGCCAAGAGGGTTCGACAGTTAAGGGCTACACCTTC. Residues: CASSQEGSTVKGYTF.

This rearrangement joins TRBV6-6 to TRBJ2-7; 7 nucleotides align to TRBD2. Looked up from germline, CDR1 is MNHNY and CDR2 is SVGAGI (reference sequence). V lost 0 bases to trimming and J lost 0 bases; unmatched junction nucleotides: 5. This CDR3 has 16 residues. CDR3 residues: CASSYSKGDYSYEQYF. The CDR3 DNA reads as TGTGCCAGCAGTTACTCGAAAGGGGACTACTCCTACGAGCAGTACTTC.

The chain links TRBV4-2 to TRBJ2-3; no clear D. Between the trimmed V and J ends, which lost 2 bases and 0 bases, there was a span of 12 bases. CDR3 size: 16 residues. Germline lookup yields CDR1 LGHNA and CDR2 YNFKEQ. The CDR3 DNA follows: TGTGCCAGCAGCCAACGACTGCATCCTAGCACAGATACGCAGTATTTT. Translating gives CASSQRLHPSTDTQYF.